These 17 T cell receptor beta chains share one sample of origin, sequenced in a study of blood T cell repertoires in COVID-19. Some clones are missing from TCRdb's copy, which holds only in-frame ones; the method was immunoSEQ multiplex PCR. This sample has about 290,000 clones, with 89% found just once. Sequenced: peripheral blood. These receptors were obtained from a woman aged 35 to 49 who had recovered from COVID-19.

The chain has TRBV27 and TRBJ2-1; D not resolved. Germline assignment: CDR1 MNHEY and CDR2 SMNVEV (reference sequence). With 5 bases removed from V and 3 bases from J, the gap between germline ends came to 8 bases. The length of the CDR3 is 13 residues. CDR3 nucleotide sequence: TGTGCCAGCAGTCCGACTGGCTACAATGAGCAGTTCTTC. Translated, it gives CASSPTGYNEQFF.

The chain combines TRBV6-5 with TRBJ2-1, with 7 bases matching TRBD1. Per the germline V gene, CDR1 is MNHEY and CDR2 is SVGAGI. V dropped 5 bases and J dropped 8; count of bases not matched to a gene: 9. The CDR3 covers 14 residues. In DNA form, the CDR3 reads TGTGCCAGCAGTCTACTCCCGCAGGGGGATGAGCAGTTCTTC. Translating gives CASSLLPQGDEQFF.

The chain combines TRBV13 with TRBJ2-7; 7 bases map to TRBD2. With V trimmed by 4 bases and J by 0 bases, 6 bases remained unmatched. The germline CDR1 and CDR2 sequences are PRHDT and FYEKMQ (reference sequence). The CDR3 spans 15 residues. CDR3 nucleotides: TGTGCCAGCAGCTCGGGGGGACGTAACTCCTACGAGCAGTACTTC. Encoded protein: CASSSGGRNSYEQYF.

This chain connects TRBV4-1 to TRBJ2-7; D is perhaps TRBD2 (6 bases). Germline lookup yields CDR1 MGHRA and CDR2 YSYEKL. V lost 5 bases, J lost 1 base, and 15 bases lay in between. This CDR3 region has 15 residues. The CDR3 DNA reads as TGCGCCAGCAGCAAGGGGACTTCCGATTCCTACGAGCAGTACTTC. It translates to CASSKGTSDSYEQYF.

This clone has a single count. Germline is not matched at one junction end, which may reflect a read error. The CDR3 bases are TGTGCCAGCACCCAACGCGGGGCTGGGGCCAACGTCCTGACTTTC. Translation: CASTQRGAGANVLTF. The chain couples TRBV3-1 (or the pseudogene TRBV3-2) to TRBJ2-6; TRBD2 is a possible D gene (6 bases). The CDR3 loop spans 15 amino acids. Germline V gene lookup returns CDR1 LGHDT and CDR2 YNNKEL (reference sequence).

The CDR3 bases are TGCGCCAGCAGCCCTCTAGCGGTCTCCTACAATGAGCAGTTCTTC. Translating it yields CASSPLAVSYNEQFF. This chain joins TRBV4-1 and TRBJ2-1, with 7 bases identical to TRBD2. Germline values: CDR1 MGHRA, CDR2 YSYEKL. Trimming cost V 4 bases and J 0 bases; bases outside gene matches: 3. The length of the CDR3 is 15 residues.

The chain links TRBV19 to TRBJ1-2; 7 bases match TRBD1. The V gene end was trimmed by 8 bases and the J gene end by 6 bases; junction bases not matched to a gene: 12. Per the germline V gene, CDR1 is LNHDA and CDR2 is SQIVND (reference sequence). This CDR3 region has 14 residues. The CDR3 is CASSKEGQKDGYTF. The CDR3 region has the DNA TGTGCCAGTTCAAAAGAGGGACAGAAGGATGGCTACACCTTC.

A few counts support this clone. The gene calls are TRBV7-2 and TRBJ2-4; D may be TRBD2 (5 bases). The germline V and J ends were trimmed by 0 bases and 6 bases, with 6 bases remaining between them. Looked up from germline, CDR1 is SGHTA and CDR2 is FQGNSA. The CDR3 has 13 amino acids. CDR3 protein: CASSLAGVNIQYF. CDR3 DNA sequence: TGTGCCAGCAGCTTAGCGGGAGTAAACATTCAGTACTTC.

The rearrangement links TRBV9 to TRBJ2-1; D unresolved. Germline V gene data show CDR1 as SGDLS and CDR2 as YYNGEE. The CDR3 is made up of 12 amino acids. Trimming stripped 4 bases from V and 5 bases from J, with 7 bases between. This chain's CDR3 is CASSYGDNEQFF. CDR3 coding DNA: TGTGCCAGCAGCTACGGAGACAATGAGCAGTTCTTC.

Here the CDR3 DNA reads TGTGCCAGCAGCCAAACTAGTGGGAATGAGCAGTTCTTC. Translated: CASSQTSGNEQFF. The chain combines TRBV3-1 (or the pseudogene TRBV3-2) with TRBJ2-1; weak D call: TRBD2 (5 bases). The CDR3 contains 13 residues. Trimming cost V 2 bases and J 7 bases, with 9 bases left between them. CDR1 and CDR2 from the germline V gene are LGHDT and YNNKEL (reference sequence).

This chain links TRBV3-1 (or the pseudogene TRBV3-2) with TRBJ2-7; 7 bases fit TRBD1. The CDR3 is made up of 14 amino acids. Germline V gene lookup returns CDR1 LGHDT and CDR2 YNNKEL (reference sequence). V shed 5 bases and J 2 bases; nucleotides not matched to a gene: 6. CDR3 in DNA: TGTGCCAGCAGCAGCGACACAGGGGCCTACGAGCAGTACTTC. It yields the protein CASSSDTGAYEQYF.

The chain joins TRBV10-1 to TRBJ2-2; 10 bases map to TRBD1. There are 16 residues in the CDR3. The trim removed 8 bases at V and 5 bases at J, leaving 11 bases unmatched. Germline-derived CDR1 and CDR2 are WNHNN and SYGVQD (reference sequence). The CDR3 DNA reads TGCGCCAGCTCCCCGGGGACAGGGGTATGGACCGGGGAGCTGTTTTTT. Translation gives CASSPGTGVWTGELFF.

The CDR3 nucleotides are TGTGCCAGTAGTATTAACGGGGGTGTCCTCAATCAGCCCCAGCATTTT. Its protein is CASSINGGVLNQPQHF. The chain is built from TRBV19 and TRBJ1-5; weak D call: TRBD1 (5 bases). The germline V gene has CDR1 LNHDA and CDR2 SQIVND (reference sequence). V was clipped by 3 bases and J by 3 bases, with 15 bases between them. This CDR3 has 16 residues.

The V gene is TRBV5-4, the J gene TRBJ1-4, with 9 nucleotides matching TRBD1. There are 17 residues in the CDR3. Germline V gene sequence: CDR1 SGHNT, CDR2 YYREEE (reference sequence). The junction had 11 bases not matched to a gene; V was cut back by 4 bases and J by 4 bases. The CDR3 here is CASSKNTGGASNEKLFF. In DNA form, the CDR3 reads TGTGCCAGCAGCAAGAATACAGGGGGCGCTAGTAATGAAAAACTGTTTTTT.

The CDR3 coding sequence is TGTGCCAGCAGCCAAGACCCCTACTCTGGAAACACCATATATTTT. Its protein product is CASSQDPYSGNTIYF. The chain combines TRBV3-1 (or the pseudogene TRBV3-2) with TRBJ1-3; no definite D call. Germline V lookup: CDR1 LGHDT, CDR2 YNNKEL (reference sequence). Trimming removed 0 bases at V and 0 bases at J, with 6 bases between. The CDR3 has 15 amino acids.

The chain is built from TRBV2 and TRBJ1-5; TRBD1 aligns across 10 bases. The CDR3 loop spans 19 amino acids. V was pared by 6 bases and J by 2 bases, with 16 bases of the junction left unmatched. In germline, CDR1 is SNHLY, CDR2 FYNNEI. The CDR3 loop reads CASRASRDRGFTGNQPQHF. Written as DNA, the CDR3 is TGTGCCAGCAGAGCTTCCCGGGACAGGGGCTTTACAGGCAATCAGCCCCAGCATTTT.

This rearrangement joins TRBV29-1 to TRBJ2-1; the match to TRBD2 covers 9 bases. Germline CDR1 is SQVTM and CDR2 is ANQGSEA. This CDR3 comprises 15 residues. V lost 0 bases, J lost 8 bases, and 8 bases stayed unmatched. The CDR3 DNA reads TGCAGCGTTGAAGAAGGTAGCGGGAGTGACGATGAGCAGTTCTTC. Translating gives CSVEEGSGSDDEQFF.